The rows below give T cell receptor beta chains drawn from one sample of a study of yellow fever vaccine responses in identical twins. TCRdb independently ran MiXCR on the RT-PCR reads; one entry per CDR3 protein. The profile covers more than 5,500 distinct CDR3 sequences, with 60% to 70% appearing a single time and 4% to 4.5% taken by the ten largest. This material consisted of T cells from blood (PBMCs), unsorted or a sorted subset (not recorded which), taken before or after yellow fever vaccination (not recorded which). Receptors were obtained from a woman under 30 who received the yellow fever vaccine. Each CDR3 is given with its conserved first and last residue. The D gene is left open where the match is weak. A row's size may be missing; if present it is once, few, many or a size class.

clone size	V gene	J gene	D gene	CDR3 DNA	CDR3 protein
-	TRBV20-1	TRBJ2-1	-	TGCAGTGCTGGCTGGGGGAATGAGCAGTTCTTC	CSAGWGNEQFF
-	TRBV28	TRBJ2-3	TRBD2	TGTGCCAGCAGTTTAGCGGGAGCCACCACAGATACGCAGTATTTT	CASSLAGATTDTQYF
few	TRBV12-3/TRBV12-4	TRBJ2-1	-	TGTGCCAGCAGTTTGAGAACAAATGAGCAGTTCTTC	CASSLRTNEQFF
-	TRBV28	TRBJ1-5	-	TGTGCCAGCCTCTCAACAGGGTTGGGGCAGCCCCAGCATTTT	CASLSTGLGQPQHF
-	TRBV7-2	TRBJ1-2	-	TGTGCCAGCAGCTTAGCTATGGGCGCCGGGGGCTACACCTTC	CASSLAMGAGGYTF
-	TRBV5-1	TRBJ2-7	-	TGCGCCAGCAGCCGACCTTCAGAGTCCTTACTCTCCTACGAGCAGTACTTC	CASSRPSESLLSYEQYF
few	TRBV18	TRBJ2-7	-	TGTGCCAGCTCACCGGACAGTGCCGAGCAGTACTTC	CASSPDSAEQYF
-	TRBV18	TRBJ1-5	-	TGTGCCAGCTCACCAATGGCAGATAATCAGCCCCAGCATTTT	CASSPMADNQPQHF
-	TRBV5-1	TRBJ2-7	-	TGCGCCAGCAGCTCCCGACGGACGGACTACGAGCAGTACTTC	CASSSRRTDYEQYF
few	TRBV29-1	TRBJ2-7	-	TGCAGCGTTGGGGGCTTGATTCTAAGGCCCTACGAGCAGTACTTC	CSVGGLILRPYEQYF
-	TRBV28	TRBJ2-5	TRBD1	TGTGCCAGCAGCCCCCCCACAGGGGTTGAGACCCAGTACTTC	CASSPPTGVETQYF
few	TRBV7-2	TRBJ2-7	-	TGTGCCAGCAGCTTATGGATGGGACAAAACTACGAGCAGTACTTC	CASSLWMGQNYEQYF
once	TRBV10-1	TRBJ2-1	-	TGCGCCAGCAGTGAGGACGGGAGCACCTACAATGAGCAGTTCTTC	CASSEDGSTYNEQFF
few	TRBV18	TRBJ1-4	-	TGTGCCAGCTCACTCGATGAGGCTGGGGAAAAACTGTTTTTT	CASSLDEAGEKLFF
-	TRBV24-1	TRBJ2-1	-	TGTGCCACCAGTGATACCGGCCGAAATGAGCAGTTCTTC	CATSDTGRNEQFF
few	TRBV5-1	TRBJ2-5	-	TGCGCCAGCAGCTTGACAGGACCCCAAGAGACCCAGTACTTC	CASSLTGPQETQYF
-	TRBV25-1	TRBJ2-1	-	TGTGCCAGCAGGACCTACAATGAGCAGTTCTTC	CASRTYNEQFF
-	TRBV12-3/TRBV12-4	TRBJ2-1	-	TGTGCCAGCAGTTTCAGTGAGCAGTTCTTC	CASSFSEQFF
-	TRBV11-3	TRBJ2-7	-	TGTGCCAGCAGCTTACCACAGGGTCCCTACGAGCAGTACTTC	CASSLPQGPYEQYF
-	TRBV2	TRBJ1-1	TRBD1	TGTGCCAGCAGTTACAGGGGGTTGAACACTGAAGCTTTCTTT	CASSYRGLNTEAFF
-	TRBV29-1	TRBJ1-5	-	TGCAGCGATGGGGACGGGGTATTGGGCAATCAGCCCCAGCATTTT	CSDGDGVLGNQPQHF
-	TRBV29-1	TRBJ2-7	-	TGCAGCGCTACTTCAATGAGCTCCTACGAGCAGTACTTC	CSATSMSSYEQYF
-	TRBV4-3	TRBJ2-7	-	TGCGCCAGCAGCCAAGATTTCCCGGGGCTCGAGCAGTACTTC	CASSQDFPGLEQYF
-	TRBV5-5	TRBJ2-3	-	TGTGCCAGCAGCCAAGGACAGATCGCAGATACGCAGTATTTT	CASSQGQIADTQYF
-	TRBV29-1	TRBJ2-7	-	TGCAGCGTTGTAGGGCAGAAAAGCTACGAGCAGTACTTC	CSVVGQKSYEQYF
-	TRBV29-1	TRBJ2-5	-	TGCAGCGTTGAGTACAACCAAGAGACCCAGTACTTC	CSVEYNQETQYF
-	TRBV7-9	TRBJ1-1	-	TGTGCCAGCAGCTCGACCAAGATGAACACTGAAGCTTTCTTT	CASSSTKMNTEAFF
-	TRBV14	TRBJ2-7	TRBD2	TGTGCCAGCAGCCAAGGGAAGGCTAGCGGGATTCTCTTC	CASSQGKASGILF
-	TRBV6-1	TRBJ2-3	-	TGTGCCAGCAGTGTCCGCGAGGCCAGGGGCACAGATACGCAGTATTTT	CASSVREARGTDTQYF
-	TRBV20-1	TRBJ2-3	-	TGCAGTGCTAGAGTTCAGGGCACAGATACGCAGTATTTT	CSARVQGTDTQYF
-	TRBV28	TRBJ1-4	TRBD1	TGTGCCAGCAGTTTAACCGGACAGGGGAACGAAAAACTGTTTTTT	CASSLTGQGNEKLFF
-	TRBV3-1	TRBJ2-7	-	TGTGCCAGCAGCCTCAGGACAGCCTACGAGCAGTACTTC	CASSLRTAYEQYF
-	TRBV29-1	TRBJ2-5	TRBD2	TGCAGCGGGACTAGCGGGCCAGAGACCCAGTACTTC	CSGTSGPETQYF
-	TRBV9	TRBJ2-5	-	TGTGCCAGCAGCTTAAACGGGAACCCTCAAGAGACCCAGTACTTC	CASSLNGNPQETQYF
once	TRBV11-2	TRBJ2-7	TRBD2	TGTGCCAGCAGCTTAGGGTTCGGGGGGGGCCGCGACGAGCAGTACTTC	CASSLGFGGGRDEQYF
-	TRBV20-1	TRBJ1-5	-	TGCAGTGCTCAGGCAGGGGCCCTTAATCAGCCCCAGCATTTT	CSAQAGALNQPQHF
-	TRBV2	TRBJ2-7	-	TGTGCCAGCAGTCGTGATGGCTACGAGCAGTACTTC	CASSRDGYEQYF
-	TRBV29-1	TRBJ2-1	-	TGCAGCGATAGAGGCGGCAGCGATGAGCAGTTCTTC	CSDRGGSDEQFF
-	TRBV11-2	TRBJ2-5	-	TGTGCCAGCAGCTTAGGGATGTACCAAGAGACCCAGTACTTC	CASSLGMYQETQYF
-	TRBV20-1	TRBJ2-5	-	TGCAGTGCTAGAGTCCCTTCAGAGACAGAGACCCAGTACTTC	CSARVPSETETQYF
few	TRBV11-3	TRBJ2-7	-	TGTGCCAGCAGCACAGACAACTCCTACGAGCAGTACTTC	CASSTDNSYEQYF
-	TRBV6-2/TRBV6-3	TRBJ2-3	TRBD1	TGTGCCAGCAGTCAACTCCTGGGTCAGGGGGCAGATACGCAGTATTTT	CASSQLLGQGADTQYF
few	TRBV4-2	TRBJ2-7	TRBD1	TGTGCCAGCAGCCAAGATATGGGTTCCGGACAGGCCTACGAGCAGTACTTC	CASSQDMGSGQAYEQYF
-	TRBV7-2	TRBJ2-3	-	TGTGCCAGCAGCTACCCTACTGATTCCGCAGATACGCAGTATTTT	CASSYPTDSADTQYF
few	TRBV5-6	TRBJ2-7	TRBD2	TGTGCCAGCGACGGCGGGAGGAATGACGAGCAGTACTTC	CASDGGRNDEQYF
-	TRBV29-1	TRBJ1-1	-	TGCAGCGTTGAGTCTGGGAACACTGAAGCTTTCTTT	CSVESGNTEAFF
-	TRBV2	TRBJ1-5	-	TGTGCCAGCAGAGGCGACTTCAATCAGCCCCAGCATTTT	CASRGDFNQPQHF
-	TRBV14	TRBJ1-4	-	TGTGCCAGCTCATATCAGGGACTAAATGAAAAACTGTTTTTT	CASSYQGLNEKLFF
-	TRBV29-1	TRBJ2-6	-	TGCAGCGTTGGAATGGCAGCTGGGGCCAACGTCCTGACTTTC	CSVGMAAGANVLTF
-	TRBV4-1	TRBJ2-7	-	TGCGCCAGCAGCCAAGAAGGGGGGAAAGCCTACGAGCAGTACTTC	CASSQEGGKAYEQYF
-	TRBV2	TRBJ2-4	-	TGTGCCAGCAGTGGCATGAAAAACATTCAGTACTTC	CASSGMKNIQYF
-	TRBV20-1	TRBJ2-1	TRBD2	TGCAGTGCTAGAGATCTTGGACTAGATTACAATGAGCAGTTCTTC	CSARDLGLDYNEQFF
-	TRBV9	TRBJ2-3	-	TGTGCCAGCAGCGCGCCTCCGAGACTCCGAGCAGATACGCAGTATTTT	CASSAPPRLRADTQYF
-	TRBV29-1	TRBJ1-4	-	TGCAGCGTCGAGGCGGGTTCGGGGAAACTGTTTTTT	CSVEAGSGKLFF
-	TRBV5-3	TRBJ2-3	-	TGTGCCAGAAGACACAGGGGGGGCGGGGGCACAGATACGCAGTATTTT	CARRHRGGGGTDTQYF
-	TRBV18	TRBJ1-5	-	TGTGCCAGCTCACCCATATTCCTAGGGGATAGCAATCAGCCCCAGCATTTT	CASSPIFLGDSNQPQHF
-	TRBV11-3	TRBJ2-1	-	TGTGCCAGCAGCAGCGGCAATGAGCAGTTCTTC	CASSSGNEQFF